This T cell receptor (beta chain) emerged from a study of human T cells and chemical hapten exposure. Overall study findings and caveats: Unchanged with DPC sensitization were TCRs above 1 in 1000 frequency. Relative to control repertoires, expanded TCRs gave rise to significantly more large CDR3 similarity clusters.

The CDR3 has 13 residues. The germline V gene has CDR1 MDHEN and CDR2 SYDVKM. V was pared by 10 bases and J by 0 bases, with 12 bases between. Time point given: patch test 1, 2 weeks after DPC sensitization. Sample treatment: therapeutic diphenylcyclopropenone sensitization with weekly scalp DPC. Each CDR3 protein is one row after TCRdb ran MiXCR on the RACE reads. The sample has roughly 180,000 distinct CDR3 sequences, approximately 15% seen once. This clonotype turned up a few times. As yet, its antigen is unknown. Sequenced material: whole blood, taken in connection with sensitization to the hapten diphenylcyclopropenone (DPC). This receptor was taken from a woman aged 30 to 39 with alopecia areata. Some clones in this sample may be carry-over from other donors' samples. The chain recombines TRBV28 with TRBJ1-1, with D unresolved. The CDR3 reads CANKVAVNTEAFF. The CDR3, as DNA: TGTGCCAACAAGGTGGCAGTGAACACTGAAGCTTTCTTT.